This T cell receptor beta chain was sequenced in a study of T cells after yellow fever vaccination. This clonotype was observed a handful of times. The antigen is not known. Researchers made TCR cDNA using 5'RACE template switching, and this step added a universal primer site and UMIs. Each CDR3 protein gets one entry after TCRdb re-called the 5' RACE reads with MiXCR. The table includes approximately 450,000 distinct CDR3 sequences, 15% to 20% detected once. General observations from the study: Clones from primary vaccination mostly reappeared after the booster (roughly 95% CD4, roughly 87% CD8).

Deletions cut 2 bases from V and 8 bases from J, with 7 bases between. The CDR3 contains 12 residues. Per germline, CDR1 PRHDT and CDR2 FYEKMQ (reference sequence). Sample: PBMCs, taken before the yellow fever booster vaccination. The sequence was collected from a man between 18 and 35 years old who received the YFV17D yellow fever vaccine. V and J are TRBV13 and TRBJ2-1; D unclear. The CDR3 bases are TGTGCCAGCAGCTTACGTGGGGATGAGCAGTTCTTC. Translated: CASSLRGDEQFF.